Below are 7 T cell receptor beta chains sequenced from a single sample in a study of T cells in Graves' hyperthyroidism and ophthalmopathy. Using RNA transcripts as the source, TCR beta CDR3 regions were amplified. HTBI primers were employed in a first-round RT-PCR of the TCR CDR3. TCRdb called the multiplex PCR reads again in MiXCR, with one record for every CDR3 protein. The table records about 380,000 distinct CDR3 sequences, about a fifth of them present only once. The sequencing sample was made of blood. These receptors came from a man younger than 30 with Graves' ophthalmopathy.

The chain joins TRBV7-9 to TRBJ1-4; TRBD1 is a possible D gene (6 bases). This CDR3 is built from 17 residues. Germline V gives CDR1 SEHNR, CDR2 FQNEAQ (reference sequence). V lost 3 bases and J lost 7, with 21 bases in between. CDR3 nucleotide sequence: TGTGCCAGCAGCTTTGGGTCCCTCCCCCTAGGGGGTGAAAAACTGTTTTTT. It is translated as CASSFGSLPLGGEKLFF.

This clonotype has only a few counts. The chain joins TRBV5-1 to TRBJ2-5, with D tentatively TRBD1 (6 bases). The CDR3 is made up of 16 amino acids. The V and J ends lost 0 bases and 5 bases respectively, with 17 bases between them. Per the germline V gene, CDR1 is SGHRS and CDR2 is YFSETQ. CDR3 DNA sequence: TGCGCCAGCAGCTTGGTCGGGGACCGGGACATCGAGACCCAGTACTTC. Amino acids: CASSLVGDRDIETQYF.

Ten or more counts support this clonotype. The chain joins TRBV5-5 to TRBJ1-4; a weak D match, TRBD1 (6 bases). Trimming took off 2 bases at V and 2 bases at J, with 10 bases between the two ends. CDR1 is SGHKS and CDR2 is YYEKEE in the germline V gene (reference sequence). This CDR3 is 15 amino acids long. The CDR3 DNA is TGTGCCAGCAGCTTAATGGGGGCGACTAATGAAAAACTGTTTTTT. Translation: CASSLMGATNEKLFF.

This clonotype was seen many times. This sequence joins TRBV28 and TRBJ2-5; 10 bases line up with TRBD2. The CDR3 sequence is 15 residues long. The trim removed 8 bases at V and 0 bases at J, leaving 6 bases unmatched. Per the germline V gene, CDR1 is MDHEN and CDR2 is SYDVKM. DNA for the CDR3: TGTGCCAGCGAAGGGCTAGCGGGGGACCAAGAGACCCAGTACTTC. Its protein product is CASEGLAGDQETQYF.

CDR3 sequence (DNA): TGTGCCAGTAGTACGGGGCGGGGGGGTAACACAGATACGCAGTATTTT. Its translation is CASSTGRGGNTDTQYF. The chain is built from TRBV19 and TRBJ2-3; TRBD2 matches at 9 bases. This CDR3 has 16 amino acids. V shed 4 bases and J 2 bases; nucleotides not matched to a gene: 7. Germline V gene lookup returns CDR1 LNHDA and CDR2 SQIVND (reference sequence).

This clonotype showed up many times. CDR3: CASSLAGLLNNEQFF. CDR3 DNA: TGTGCCAGCAGCTTAGCAGGACTTCTCAACAATGAGCAGTTCTTC. The V and J genes are TRBV7-2 and TRBJ2-1; D may be TRBD2 (5 bases). Germline V CDR1 and CDR2: SGHTA, FQGNSA. The V end lost 0 bases, the J end lost 5 bases, and 11 bases lay between the germline ends. The CDR3 is 15 residues long.

The CDR3 nucleotides read TGTGCCAGCAGCTCAGCGACTAGCGGATTCTCCTACGAGCAGTACTTC. This translates into CASSSATSGFSYEQYF. This rearrangement joins TRBV13 to TRBJ2-7; the match to TRBD2 covers 9 bases. This CDR3 is 16 amino acids long. V dropped 4 bases and J dropped 0; count of bases not matched to a gene: 7. CDR1 is PRHDT, CDR2 FYEKMQ, per germline (reference sequence).